This TCR beta chain stems from a study of technical replicates of blood from several donors. Produced via immunoSEQ multiplex PCR; TCRdb's table is partial and in-frame only. The table has 100,000 or so clones, 95% to 96% seen once. Sequencing input: T cells isolated from PBMCs. The sequence came from a human donor in good health.

The CDR3 region has the DNA TGTGCCAGCAGCTTAGCGCGGACTAGCACACTCCAAGAGACCCAGTACTTC. Its translation is CASSLARTSTLQETQYF. V and J are TRBV7-6 and TRBJ2-5; TRBD2 aligns across 8 bases. Trimming cost V 0 bases and J 1 base; bases outside gene matches: 7. The CDR3 is 17 residues long. Germline loops: CDR1 SGHVS, CDR2 FNYEAQ.